This TCR beta chain originates from a study of blood T cell repertoires in COVID-19. Germline lookup yields CDR1 KGHDR and CDR2 SFDVKD. Trimming took off 1 base at V and 11 bases at J, with 10 bases between the two ends. This CDR3 contains 12 residues. The assay was immunoSEQ multiplex PCR, and TCRdb's table has in-frame clones only and misses some. The sample consists of approximately 500,000 clones, around 90% of them appearing once. Source material: peripheral blood. This sequence originates from a woman in her 50s with COVID-19, enrolled during active disease. The gene calls are TRBV24-1 and TRBJ1-1; D remains unclear. The CDR3 spells CATSDLLGAAFF. CDR3 in DNA: TGTGCCACCAGTGATTTACTAGGCGCGGCTTTCTTT.